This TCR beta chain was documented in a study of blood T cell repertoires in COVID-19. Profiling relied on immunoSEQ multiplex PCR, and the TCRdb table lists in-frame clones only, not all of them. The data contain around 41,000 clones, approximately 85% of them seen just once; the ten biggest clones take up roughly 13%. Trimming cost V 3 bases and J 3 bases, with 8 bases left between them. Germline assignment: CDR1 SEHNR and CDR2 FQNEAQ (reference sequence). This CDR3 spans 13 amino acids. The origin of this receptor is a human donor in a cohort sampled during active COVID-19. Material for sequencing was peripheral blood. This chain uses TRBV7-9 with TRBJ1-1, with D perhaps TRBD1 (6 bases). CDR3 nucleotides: TGTGCCAGCAGCTTTTCAGGGGACACTGAAGCTTTCTTT. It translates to CASSFSGDTEAFF.